The clone carrying this T cell receptor (beta chain) appeared a few times. Germline V gives CDR1 LGHNA, CDR2 YSLEER. The CDR3 is 15 residues long. Germline trimming cut 1 base from V and 4 bases from J; bases unmatched to any gene: 4. These data come from a study of blood T cell repertoires in COVID-19. Across the study: Samples taken during acute and convalescent COVID-19 were collected in the United States, Italy and Spain. PBMCs, B-cell-depleted T cells, or T cells were the source of the cDNA or gDNA that made up the material.

Per the original data handling: Reference gene primers were amplified, and this amplification served to estimate nucleated cell counts. Method: immunoSEQ multiplex PCR; TCRdb's copy keeps in-frame clones and lacks some. V, J and clone size were drawn from that table, and D and trimming were deduced from the DNA. The table has approximately 240,000 clones, approximately 80% seen once. The J gene is TRBJ1-5, the V gene TRBV4-3, with 7 bases aligning to TRBD1. Sequencing was carried out using peripheral blood. The origin of this receptor is a woman aged 40 to 49 who had recovered from COVID-19. CDR3 in amino acids: CASSQVEGANQPQHF. The CDR3 DNA is TGCGCCAGCAGCCAAGTGGAGGGGGCTAATCAGCCCCAGCATTTT.